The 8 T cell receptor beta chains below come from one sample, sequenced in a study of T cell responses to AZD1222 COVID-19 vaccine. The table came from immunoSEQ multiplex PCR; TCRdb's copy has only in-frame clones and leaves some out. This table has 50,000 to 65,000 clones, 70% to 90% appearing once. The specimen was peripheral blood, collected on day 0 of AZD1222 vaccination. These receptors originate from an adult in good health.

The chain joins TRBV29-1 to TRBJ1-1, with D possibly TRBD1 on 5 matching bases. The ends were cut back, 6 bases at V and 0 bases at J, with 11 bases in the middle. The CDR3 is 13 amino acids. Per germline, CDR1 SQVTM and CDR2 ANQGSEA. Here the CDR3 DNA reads TGCAGCGTGATGACAGCTTTGAACACTGAAGCTTTCTTT. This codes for CSVMTALNTEAFF.

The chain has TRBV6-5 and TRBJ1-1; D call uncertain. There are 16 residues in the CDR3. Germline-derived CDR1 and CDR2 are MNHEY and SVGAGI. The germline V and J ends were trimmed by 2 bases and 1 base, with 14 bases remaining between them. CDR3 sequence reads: CASSYQPPTPNTEAFF. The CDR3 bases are TGTGCCAGCAGTTACCAACCTCCAACCCCGAACACTGAAGCTTTCTTT.

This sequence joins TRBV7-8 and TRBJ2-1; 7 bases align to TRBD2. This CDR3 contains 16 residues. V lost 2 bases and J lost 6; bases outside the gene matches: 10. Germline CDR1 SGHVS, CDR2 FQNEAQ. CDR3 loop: CASSLPRLAIRNEQFF. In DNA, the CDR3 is TGTGCCAGCAGCTTACCGAGACTAGCTATCCGCAATGAGCAGTTCTTC.

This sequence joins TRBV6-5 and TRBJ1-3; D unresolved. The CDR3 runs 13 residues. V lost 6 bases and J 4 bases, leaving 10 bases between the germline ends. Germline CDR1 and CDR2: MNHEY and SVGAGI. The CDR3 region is CASRATGGNTIYF. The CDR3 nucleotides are TGTGCCAGCAGGGCGACGGGGGGAAACACCATATATTTT.

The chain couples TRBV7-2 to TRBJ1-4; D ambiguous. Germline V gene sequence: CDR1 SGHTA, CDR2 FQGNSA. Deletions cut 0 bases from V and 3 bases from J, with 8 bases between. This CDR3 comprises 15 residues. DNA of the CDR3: TGTGCCAGCAGCTTAGCGGCTAGGGCTAATGAAAAACTGTTTTTT. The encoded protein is CASSLAARANEKLFF.

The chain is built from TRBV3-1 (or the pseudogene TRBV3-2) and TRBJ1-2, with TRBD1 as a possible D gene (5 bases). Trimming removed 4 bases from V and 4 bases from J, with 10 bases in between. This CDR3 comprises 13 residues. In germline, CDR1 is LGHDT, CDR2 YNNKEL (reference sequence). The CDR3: CASSRGGIYGYTF. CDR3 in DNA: TGTGCCAGCAGCCGGGGCGGAATCTATGGCTACACCTTC.

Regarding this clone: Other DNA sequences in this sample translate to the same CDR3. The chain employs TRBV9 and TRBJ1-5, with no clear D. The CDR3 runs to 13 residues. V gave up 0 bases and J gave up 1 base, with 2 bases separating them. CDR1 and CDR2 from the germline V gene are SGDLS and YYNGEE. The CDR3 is CASSVGSNQPQHF. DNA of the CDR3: TGTGCCAGCAGCGTAGGGAGCAATCAGCCCCAGCATTTT.

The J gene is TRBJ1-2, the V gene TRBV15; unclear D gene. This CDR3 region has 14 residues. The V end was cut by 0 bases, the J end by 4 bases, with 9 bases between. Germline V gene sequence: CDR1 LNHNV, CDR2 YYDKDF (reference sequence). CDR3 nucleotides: TGTGCCACCAGCAGAGATCGGCAGGCCTATGGCTACACCTTC. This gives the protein CATSRDRQAYGYTF.